These 26 T cell receptor beta chains share one sample of origin, sequenced in a study of Ad26.COV2.S vaccination and SARS-CoV-2 variants. The table came from immunoSEQ multiplex PCR; TCRdb's copy has only in-frame clones and leaves some out. This table holds fewer than 150,000 clones, roughly 88% found once. The input for sequencing was peripheral blood, taken after recovery from COVID-19. The receptors were sampled from a human donor who had recovered from COVID-19.

V gene TRBV12-3 or TRBV12-4 combines with J gene TRBJ1-1; D gene ambiguous. V lost 1 base and J lost 5, with 5 bases in between. The CDR3 sequence is 12 residues long. CDR3 coding DNA: TGTGCCAGCAGTTTAGTTGGAACTGAAGCTTTCTTT. Translating it yields CASSLVGTEAFF.

This chain links TRBV6-5 with TRBJ1-2; unclear D gene. CDR1 and CDR2 (germline): MNHEY, SVGAGI. V lost 10 bases and J lost 4, with 13 bases in between. There are 12 residues in the CDR3. The chain's CDR3 is CAKIQFRYGYTF. The CDR3 DNA reads as TGTGCCAAAATACAGTTTCGCTATGGCTACACCTTC.

The chain is built from TRBV7-9 and TRBJ1-4; no firm D call. Germline V lookup: CDR1 SEHNR, CDR2 FQNEAQ (reference sequence). Trimming took off 5 bases at V and 6 bases at J, with 16 bases between the two ends. The CDR3 contains 15 residues. CDR3 sequence (DNA): TGTGCCAGCAGCACGGACGCCGGGCTTGATGAAAAACTGTTTTTT. Protein product: CASSTDAGLDEKLFF.

V gene TRBV5-1 combines with J gene TRBJ2-3, with 7 nucleotides matching TRBD1. Germline V CDR1 and CDR2: SGHRS, YFSETQ. V shed 3 bases, J shed 1 base, and the junction held 8 bases outside the gene matches. CDR3 size: 16 residues. The CDR3 is CASSSQDRRRTDTQYF. Here the CDR3 DNA reads TGCGCCAGCAGCTCCCAGGACAGGAGACGCACAGATACGCAGTATTTT. Full variable domain (rest looked up from reference TRBV5-1 and TRBJ2-3): KAGVTQTPRYLIKTRGQQVTLSCSPISGHRSVSWYQQTPGQGLQFLFEYFSETQRNKGNFPGRFSGRQFSNSRSEMNVSTLELGDSALYLCASSSQDRRRTDTQYFGPGTRLTVL.

This CDR3 is CASSKNSGTASTNYGYTF. The CDR3 bases are TGTGCCAGCTCAAAGAATTCCGGGACAGCTTCTACTAACTATGGCTACACCTTC. The V and J genes are TRBV18 and TRBJ1-2; TRBD1 aligns across 7 bases. V lost 5 bases, J lost 0 bases, and 15 bases stayed unmatched. Germline V gene sequence: CDR1 KGHSH, CDR2 LQKENI. The CDR3 is 18 amino acids.

This rearrangement joins TRBV3-1 (or the pseudogene TRBV3-2) to TRBJ1-5; 8 bases are shared with TRBD1. The V segment lost 5 bases and the J segment 3 bases; nucleotides outside the gene matches: 9. Germline CDR1 is LGHDT and CDR2 is YNNKEL (reference sequence). This CDR3 has 16 amino acids. The CDR3 DNA sequence: TGTGCCAGCAGCGCCGGGACAGGTTGGTTCAATCAGCCCCAGCATTTT. Translated, it gives CASSAGTGWFNQPQHF.

CDR3 residues: CASTLRGGGNSPLHF. The CDR3 DNA reads as TGTGCCAGCACCCTTAGAGGAGGGGGTAATTCACCCCTCCACTTT. The chain recombines TRBV7-2 with TRBJ1-6, with D perhaps matching TRBD1 (6 bases). Trimming removed 7 bases from V and 6 bases from J, with 16 bases in between. In germline, CDR1 is SGHTA, CDR2 FQGNSA. The CDR3 covers 15 residues.

J is TRBJ2-3 and V is TRBV3-1 (or the pseudogene TRBV3-2), with 8 bases that match TRBD2. V was clipped by 0 bases and J by 0 bases; unmatched bases: 5. The CDR3 covers 17 residues. Germline loops: CDR1 LGHDT, CDR2 YNNKEL (reference sequence). The CDR3 region has the DNA TGTGCCAGCAGCCAAGATAGAGCGGGGGCTAGCACAGATACGCAGTATTTT. It specifies CASSQDRAGASTDTQYF.

As to this clone: This sample includes further DNA sequences coding for the same CDR3. This chain uses TRBV7-9 with TRBJ1-1, with a tentative D call TRBD1 (5 bases). The length of the CDR3 is 14 residues. V was cut by 1 base and J by 0 bases, with 6 bases left in between. Per the germline V gene, CDR1 is SEHNR and CDR2 is FQNEAQ (reference sequence). The CDR3 reads CASSLGQLNTEAFF. CDR3 nucleotide sequence: TGTGCCAGCAGCTTAGGACAGTTGAACACTGAAGCTTTCTTT.

The gene calls are TRBV6-2 or TRBV6-3 and TRBJ2-7; the match to TRBD1 covers 7 bases. Germline trimming cut 5 bases from V and 2 bases from J; bases unmatched to any gene: 6. The CDR3 length is 14 residues. From germline, CDR1 is MNHEY and CDR2 SVGEGT. Written as DNA, the CDR3 is TGTGCCAGCAGTCCCCGACAGGGACCCTACGAGCAGTACTTC. Translated: CASSPRQGPYEQYF.

The J gene is TRBJ1-1, the V gene TRBV28; possibly TRBD1 for D (5 bases). Trimming removed 5 bases from V and 5 bases from J, with 18 bases in between. CDR3 length: 15 amino acids. From germline, CDR1 is MDHEN and CDR2 SYDVKM. The CDR3 reads CASSPSWGTQTEAFF. In DNA form, the CDR3 reads TGTGCCAGCAGTCCGTCATGGGGCACACAGACTGAAGCTTTCTTT.

The V and J genes are TRBV27 and TRBJ2-1; D perhaps matches TRBD1 (5 bases). Trimming shortened V by 2 bases and J by 2 bases, and 13 bases separated the two germline ends. CDR3 length: 16 residues. Germline lookup yields CDR1 MNHEY and CDR2 SMNVEV (reference sequence). In nucleotides, the CDR3 is TGTGCCAGCAGTTTACACTTGGCAGGGCCCTACAATGAGCAGTTCTTC. Residues: CASSLHLAGPYNEQFF.

The genes are TRBV5-1 and TRBJ2-3; D may correspond to TRBD1 or TRBD2 (5 bases each). V was trimmed by 2 bases and J by 4 bases, leaving 11 bases between them. Germline V gene sequence: CDR1 SGHRS, CDR2 YFSETQ. The CDR3 contains 14 residues. DNA for the CDR3: TGCGCCAGCAGCTTAAATCGGGGCTCAGATACGCAGTATTTT. Translating gives CASSLNRGSDTQYF.

V and J are TRBV19 and TRBJ1-3; D is ambiguous. Per germline, CDR1 LNHDA and CDR2 SQIVND (reference sequence). The CDR3 totals 14 residues. Trimming stripped 8 bases from V and 8 bases from J, with 19 bases between. The CDR3 reads CASWPEGSRDTIYF. The CDR3 nucleotides read TGTGCCAGTTGGCCAGAGGGATCACGAGACACCATATATTTT.

This chain connects TRBV29-1 to TRBJ1-2; D call uncertain. V was cut by 3 bases and J by 0 bases, with 8 bases left in between. The CDR3 has 13 amino acids. Germline V gene sequence: CDR1 SQVTM, CDR2 ANQGSEA. The CDR3 here is CSVDGEANYGYTF. CDR3 sequence (DNA): TGCAGCGTTGACGGAGAAGCTAACTATGGCTACACCTTC.

The chain has TRBV10-3 and TRBJ2-7; tentative D call: TRBD1 (6 bases). The CDR3 sequence is 12 residues long. CDR1 is ENHRY, CDR2 SYGVKD, per germline. Deletions cut 10 bases from V and 3 bases from J, with 13 bases between. CDR3 nucleotide sequence: TGTGCCAACGGGGACACCAGCTACGAGCAGTACTTC. The encoded protein is CANGDTSYEQYF.

This chain joins TRBV30 and TRBJ1-4; D ambiguous. The CDR3 has 12 amino acids. CDR1 is GTSNPN, CDR2 SVGIG, per germline (reference sequence). V was clipped by 0 bases and J by 6 bases, with 5 bases between them. For the CDR3, the DNA is TGTGCCTGGAGTGTAGCTGATGAAAAACTGTTTTTT. The encoded protein is CAWSVADEKLFF. The whole variable domain, filled in from reference TRBV30 and TRBJ1-4, reads SQTIHQWPATLVQPVGSPLSLECTVEGTSNPNLYWYRQAAGRGLQLLFYSVGIGQISSEVPQNLSASRPQDRQFILSSKKLLLSDSGFYLCAWSVADEKLFFGSGTQLSVL.

V is TRBV6-5 and J is TRBJ1-1; D remains unclear. Germline assignment: CDR1 MNHEY and CDR2 SVGAGI. This CDR3 is built from 15 residues. The V and J ends lost 0 bases and 3 bases respectively, with 11 bases between them. For the CDR3, the DNA is TGTGCCAGCAGTTACTCGAACCCGGCATACACTGAAGCTTTCTTT. It codes for CASSYSNPAYTEAFF.

The rearrangement uses TRBV5-4 and TRBJ2-1; D gene uncertain. The CDR3 spans 16 residues. Germline V gives CDR1 SGHNT, CDR2 YYREEE (reference sequence). The germline V and J ends were trimmed by 4 bases and 4 bases, with 18 bases remaining between them. The CDR3 region is CASSGDSGPLYNEQFF. CDR3 coding DNA: TGTGCCAGCAGCGGAGACTCGGGTCCTTTATACAATGAGCAGTTCTTC.

The rearrangement links TRBV7-6 to TRBJ1-1, with D perhaps matching TRBD1 (6 bases). The CDR3 contains 14 residues. V lost 6 bases to trimming and J lost 1 base, with 12 bases between them. Germline V gene sequence: CDR1 SGHVS, CDR2 FNYEAQ. CDR3 coding DNA: TGTGCCAGCAGTCCCACGACAGGGAACACTGAAGCTTTCTTT. Translating it yields CASSPTTGNTEAFF.

The chain couples TRBV6-2 or TRBV6-3 to TRBJ2-1; TRBD1 aligns across 7 bases. The CDR3 runs 14 residues. With V trimmed by 2 bases and J by 5 bases, 3 bases remained unmatched. The V gene's germline CDR1 is MNHEY and CDR2 SVGEGT. CDR3 loop: CASSYMGQHNEQFF. CDR3 nucleotides: TGTGCCAGCAGTTACATGGGACAGCACAATGAGCAGTTCTTC.

The V call is TRBV27, the J call TRBJ2-2, with no clear D. V was pared by 5 bases and J by 8 bases, with 9 bases between. This CDR3 has 12 residues. Germline V lookup: CDR1 MNHEY, CDR2 SMNVEV (reference sequence). This chain's CDR3 is CASSRRSGELFF. CDR3 nucleotide sequence: TGTGCCAGCAGTCGCCGATCGGGGGAGCTGTTTTTT.

This rearrangement joins TRBV6-6 to TRBJ2-1; D possibly corresponds to TRBD1 (5 bases). Between the trimmed V and J ends, which lost 7 bases and 0 bases, there was a span of 13 bases. The V gene's germline CDR1 is MNHNY and CDR2 SVGAGI (reference sequence). CDR3 size: 15 residues. CDR3 nucleotide sequence: TGTGCCAGCACCCAAGGGGCGAGCTCCTACAATGAGCAGTTCTTC. Protein product: CASTQGASSYNEQFF.

This clone occurred a few times. Germline and junction disagree at one end, which may indicate a read error. The chain combines TRBV7-7 with TRBJ1-5; D not resolved. There are 13 residues in the CDR3. Germline V gene data show CDR1 as SSHAT and CDR2 as FNYEAQ (reference sequence). The CDR3 bases are TGTGCTAGCAGCTTAAATGCGGGTGAGCCCCAGCATTTT. This translates into CASSLNAGEPQHF.

This clone was recorded once. The V and J genes are TRBV19 and TRBJ1-6; unclear D gene. The CDR3 loop spans 14 amino acids. V was trimmed by 5 bases and J by 9 bases, leaving 14 bases between them. The germline gives CDR1 LNHDA, CDR2 SQIVND (reference sequence). DNA of the CDR3: TGTGCCAGTAGTGGCCAAAGTACGATTTCACCCCTCCACTTT. Protein sequence: CASSGQSTISPLHF. The full variable domain, in which reference TRBV19 and TRBJ1-6 provide the parts outside the CDR3, is DGGITQSPKYLFRKEGQNVTLSCEQNLNHDAMYWYRQDPGQGLRLIYYSQIVNDFQKGDIAEGYSVSREKKESFPLTVTSAQKNPTAFYLCASSGQSTISPLHFGNGTRLTVT.

The CDR3 loop is CASIQGPSSTF. In DNA form, the CDR3 reads TGTGCCAGTATCCAGGGGCCCTCTTCCACCTTC. The rearrangement uses TRBV19 and TRBJ1-2; the D gene is possibly TRBD1 (6 bases). CDR3 size: 11 residues. Per germline, CDR1 LNHDA and CDR2 SQIVND (reference sequence). V lost 7 bases, J lost 13 bases, and 16 bases lay in between.